The next 16 T cell receptor beta chains were all read from a single sample in a study of T-cell memory formation after mild COVID-19. TCRdb used MiXCR to reprocess the 5' RACE reads, holding one entry per CDR3 protein. The sample contains around 430,000 distinct CDR3 sequences, roughly 15% of which appear only once. Sequencing was done on a sample of PBMCs or a T cell subset sorted from them (not recorded which). The receptors derive from a young man who had mild COVID-19 (a few samples of this study predate the infection). Cell type and time point are not known.

CDR3 bases: TGCAGTGCTAGAGACCTCCGAGCTAGCGGGGGGGCTAATGAGCAGTTCTTC. Residues: CSARDLRASGGANEQFF. The rearrangement uses TRBV20-1 and TRBJ2-1; TRBD2 agrees at 12 bases. J gave up 7 bases and V 0 bases, and 10 bases lay outside the gene matches. CDR1 is DFQATT, CDR2 SNEGSKA, per germline (reference sequence). This CDR3 contains 17 residues.

The V gene is TRBV11-2, the J gene TRBJ2-7; D is unclear. V lost 10 bases to trimming and J lost 3 bases, with 10 bases between them. This CDR3 region has 11 residues. Per the germline V gene, CDR1 is SGHAT and CDR2 is FQNNGV. The chain's CDR3 is CATADFYEQYF. The CDR3 DNA follows: TGTGCCACGGCCGACTTCTACGAGCAGTACTTC.

This clonotype occurred a few times. The V and J genes are TRBV6-2 or TRBV6-3 and TRBJ1-4; the D gene is possibly TRBD1 (5 bases). From germline, CDR1 is MNHEY and CDR2 SVGEGT. This CDR3 has 14 amino acids. Trimming pared 6 bases from V and 11 bases from J, leaving 19 bases between. The CDR3 reads CASRSGTRGLKLFF. The CDR3 DNA reads as TGTGCCAGCAGGTCCGGGACCCGGGGGTTGAAACTGTTTTTT.

The V gene is TRBV7-3, the J gene TRBJ2-1, with TRBD2 matching 7 bases. Germline values: CDR1 SGHTA, CDR2 FQGTGA. V lost 8 bases and J lost 3; bases outside the gene matches: 10. This CDR3 spans 15 amino acids. CDR3 region: CASARGAGLYNEQFF. The CDR3 nucleotides read TGTGCCAGCGCCCGGGGAGCGGGGCTCTACAATGAGCAGTTCTTC. Based on the CDR3 plus reference TRBV7-3 and TRBJ2-1, the full variable domain is GAGVSQTPSNKVTEKGKYVELRCDPISGHTALYWYRQSLGQGPEFLIYFQGTGAADDSGLPNDRFFAVRPEGSVSTLKIQRTERGDSAVYLCASARGAGLYNEQFFGPGTRLTVL.

The chain links TRBV12-3 or TRBV12-4 to TRBJ1-2, with 10 bases identical to TRBD1. V trimming: 5 bases; J trimming: 7 bases; junction bases outside the gene matches: 13. This CDR3 has 16 residues. The CDR3: CASSIPGQGPASGYTF. The DNA of the CDR3 is TGTGCCAGCAGTATTCCGGGACAGGGGCCCGCCAGTGGCTACACCTTC.

This clonotype has more than one count but fewer than ten. The chain combines TRBV20-1 with TRBJ1-2; no firm D call. Trimming stripped 6 bases from V and 1 base from J, with 9 bases between. Looked up from germline, CDR1 is DFQATT and CDR2 is SNEGSKA (reference sequence). This CDR3 spans 12 amino acids. As DNA, the CDR3 is TGCAGTGCCGCGGACCGTAACTATGGCTACACCTTC. Its protein product is CSAADRNYGYTF.

This clonotype was seen a few times. The V gene is TRBV25-1, the J gene TRBJ1-6; D may be TRBD1 (5 bases). The CDR3 is 15 residues long. The germline gives CDR1 MGHDK, CDR2 SYGVNS. Trimming cost V 4 bases and J 7 bases, with 14 bases left between them. The CDR3 loop reads CASSAGTIWNSPLHF. Here the CDR3 DNA reads TGTGCCAGCAGTGCCGGGACGATTTGGAATTCACCCCTCCACTTT.

This rearrangement joins TRBV24-1 to TRBJ2-3; D tentatively fits TRBD1 or TRBD2 (6 bases each). Trimming cost V 3 bases and J 5 bases, with 11 bases left between them. Germline V lookup: CDR1 KGHDR, CDR2 SFDVKD. The CDR3 runs 14 residues. This chain's CDR3 is CATSDKRGEDTQYF. In DNA form, the CDR3 reads TGTGCCACCAGTGATAAGAGGGGGGAAGATACGCAGTATTTT.

This clonotype was seen ten or more times. The chain joins TRBV18 to TRBJ1-1; possible D gene TRBD1, 5 bases. Deletions cut 4 bases from V and 1 base from J, with 13 bases between. Germline V CDR1 and CDR2: KGHSH, LQKENI. The CDR3 extends over 15 amino acids. CDR3 region: CASSRIQDENTEAFF. CDR3 bases: TGTGCCAGCTCACGCATACAGGATGAGAACACTGAAGCTTTCTTT.

The J gene is TRBJ2-3, the V gene TRBV5-1, with D perhaps matching TRBD2 (6 bases). The CDR3 has 13 residues. V shed 3 bases and J shed 6 bases, with 11 bases lying between them. Per germline, CDR1 SGHRS and CDR2 YFSETQ. The CDR3: CASSWDWRDTQYF. The CDR3 nucleotides are TGCGCCAGCAGCTGGGACTGGAGGGATACGCAGTATTTT.

The chain is built from TRBV3-1 and TRBJ2-7; D uncertain. Deletions cut 1 base from V and 5 bases from J, with 9 bases between. The CDR3 totals 13 residues. Germline V lookup: CDR1 LGHDT, CDR2 YNNKEL (reference sequence). DNA of the CDR3: TGTGCCAGCAGCCAAGCAGGCATCCACGAGCAGTACTTC. Translating gives CASSQAGIHEQYF.

This clonotype was detected a few times. The CDR3 coding sequence is TGTGCCAGCAGCGATGGACTAGGGACCTTCTACGAGCAGTACGTC. It codes for CASSDGLGTFYEQYV. The chain carries TRBV13 and TRBJ2-7, with 7 bases identical to TRBD2. CDR1 is PRHDT, CDR2 FYEKMQ, per germline (reference sequence). The junction had 10 bases not matched to a gene; V was cut back by 5 bases and J by 3 bases. The CDR3 is made up of 15 amino acids.

This clonotype turned up a few times. The chain links TRBV5-6 to TRBJ2-5, with D unresolved. With 3 bases removed from V and 6 bases from J, the gap between germline ends came to 12 bases. This CDR3 region has 13 residues. Germline loops: CDR1 SGHDT, CDR2 YYEEEE. In nucleotides, the CDR3 is TGTGCCAGCAGCTCATTAGTAGGCCAGACCCAGTACTTC. Encoded protein: CASSSLVGQTQYF.

This sequence joins TRBV5-1 and TRBJ1-1; maybe TRBD1 (6 bases). Germline V lookup: CDR1 SGHRS, CDR2 YFSETQ. V was pared by 6 bases and J by 1 base, with 16 bases between. The CDR3 is made up of 15 amino acids. The DNA for the CDR3 is TGCGCCAGCAAGGGGGACCCAAACAAGAACACTGAAGCTTTCTTT. It yields the protein CASKGDPNKNTEAFF.

This clonotype was seen only a few times. The chain joins TRBV12-3 or TRBV12-4 to TRBJ2-1; D is perhaps TRBD2 (7 bases). Trimming pared 4 bases from V and 3 bases from J, leaving 19 bases between. This CDR3 has 17 residues. The CDR3 is CASSWVRGGGHYNEQFF. The CDR3 DNA reads TGTGCCAGCAGTTGGGTCCGTGGGGGGGGCCACTACAATGAGCAGTTCTTC.

This sequence joins TRBV5-1 and TRBJ2-1; D is perhaps TRBD1 (5 bases). The CDR3 extends over 14 amino acids. From germline, CDR1 is SGHRS and CDR2 YFSETQ. Trimming took 4 bases from V and 5 from J, leaving 13 bases between them. CDR3 amino acids: CASSSRVSHNEQFF. The CDR3 bases are TGCGCCAGCAGCAGCAGGGTGTCCCACAATGAGCAGTTCTTC. The full variable domain, with the rest looked up from reference TRBV5-1 and TRBJ2-1, is KAGVTQTPRYLIKTRGQQVTLSCSPISGHRSVSWYQQTPGQGLQFLFEYFSETQRNKGNFPGRFSGRQFSNSRSEMNVSTLELGDSALYLCASSSRVSHNEQFFGPGTRLTVL.